Listed here are 26 T cell receptor beta chains from one sample, sequenced in a study of T cell responses to AZD1222 COVID-19 vaccine. Measured with immunoSEQ multiplex PCR; TCRdb has only the in-frame clones, and not every one. The repertoire includes approximately 120,000 clones, roughly nine tenths of them detected once, and 4% to 5.5% sits in the top ten. The source material was peripheral blood, sampled on day 0 of AZD1222 vaccination. The origin of the receptors is an adult in good health.

The chain employs TRBV19 and TRBJ2-5, with 11 nucleotides matching TRBD2. This CDR3 comprises 16 residues. With V trimmed by 3 bases and J by 5 bases, 8 bases remained unmatched. Germline CDR1 is LNHDA and CDR2 is SQIVND (reference sequence). The CDR3, as DNA: TGTGCCAGTAGTATCCGGACTAGCGGGCTTCGGGAGACCCAGTACTTC. Its translation is CASSIRTSGLRETQYF.

The rearrangement joins TRBV30 to TRBJ2-3, with 10 bases identical to TRBD2. Germline V CDR1 and CDR2: GTSNPN, SVGIG (reference sequence). V trimming: 0 bases; J trimming: 6 bases; junction bases outside the gene matches: 9. This CDR3 is 16 amino acids long. CDR3 sequence: CAWSVGSGGALDTQYF. The CDR3 bases are TGTGCCTGGAGTGTAGGAAGCGGGGGGGCCTTGGATACGCAGTATTTT.

This clone was counted only a few times. The chain links TRBV11-3 to TRBJ2-1; D ambiguous. CDR3 length: 13 residues. Germline V lookup: CDR1 SGHNT, CDR2 YENEEA. V lost 0 bases to trimming and J lost 4 bases, with 4 bases between them. CDR3 region: CASSLESYNEQFF. The CDR3 nucleotides read TGTGCCAGCAGCTTAGAAAGTTACAATGAGCAGTTCTTC.

J is TRBJ1-5 and V is TRBV5-6, with 11 bases matching TRBD1. Germline V lookup: CDR1 SGHDT, CDR2 YYEEEE. Germline trimming cut 4 bases from V and 5 bases from J; bases unmatched to any gene: 8. The CDR3 has 16 residues. The CDR3 sequence is CASSPGLDRGHQPQHF. In nucleotides, the CDR3 is TGTGCCAGCAGCCCGGGACTGGACAGGGGGCATCAGCCCCAGCATTTT.

The gene calls are TRBV29-1 and TRBJ1-1; D may be TRBD1 (5 bases). Germline V gene lookup returns CDR1 SQVTM and CDR2 ANQGSEA. The V gene lost 5 bases and the J gene lost 5 bases, with 12 bases spanning the gap. The length of the CDR3 is 12 residues. The chain's CDR3 is CSVRRGSTEAFF. CDR3 DNA: TGCAGCGTTCGAAGGGGAAGTACTGAAGCTTTCTTT.

This clone was counted only a few times. This chain connects TRBV20-1 to TRBJ1-1; no clear D gene. Germline assignment: CDR1 DFQATT and CDR2 SNEGSKA (reference sequence). CDR3 length equals 11 residues. Trimming pared 5 bases from V and 0 bases from J, leaving 4 bases between. CDR3 region: CSAYLNTEAFF. The CDR3 DNA sequence: TGCAGTGCTTACCTGAACACTGAAGCTTTCTTT.

This chain connects TRBV9 to TRBJ2-3; 11 bases are a match to TRBD2. The CDR3 has 17 residues. CDR1 is SGDLS, CDR2 YYNGEE, per germline. The junction had 7 bases not matched to a gene; V was cut back by 0 bases and J by 4 bases. The CDR3 is CASSVGGSGGGADTQYF. CDR3 sequence (DNA): TGTGCCAGCAGCGTAGGCGGTAGCGGGGGGGGTGCAGATACGCAGTATTTT.

J is TRBJ1-5 and V is TRBV19; D remains unclear. This CDR3 comprises 16 residues. V lost 5 bases, J lost 4 bases, and 18 bases lay in between. CDR1 and CDR2 from the germline V gene are LNHDA and SQIVND (reference sequence). DNA for the CDR3: TGTGCCAGTAGTCCCCAGCATATAATACGGAATCAGCCCCAGCATTTT. The encoded protein is CASSPQHIIRNQPQHF.

The chain recombines TRBV10-1 with TRBJ1-2; D not certain. CDR1 WNHNN and CDR2 SYGVQD come from the germline V gene (reference sequence). This CDR3 contains 10 residues. Trimming stripped 10 bases from V and 6 bases from J, with 9 bases between. The CDR3 is CAIRSHGYTF. CDR3 DNA: TGCGCCATCCGAAGCCATGGCTACACCTTC.

The chain has TRBV6-6 and TRBJ1-4; perhaps TRBD1 as D (5 bases). The germline V gene has CDR1 MNHNY and CDR2 SVGAGI (reference sequence). V lost 6 bases to trimming and J lost 0 bases, with 8 bases between them. The CDR3 loop spans 14 amino acids. CDR3 sequence: CASRKTATNEKLFF. Here the CDR3 DNA reads TGTGCCAGCAGAAAGACAGCAACTAATGAAAAACTGTTTTTT.

V and J are TRBV12-3 or TRBV12-4 and TRBJ1-2; TRBD1 might be the D (5 bases). The CDR3 is 13 amino acids. V dropped 7 bases and J dropped 8 bases, with 17 bases sitting between them. The CDR3 DNA reads TGTGCCAGCACCCCGGGGGGTGGCGCCGGCTACACCTTC. Translated: CASTPGGGAGYTF.

This clone was observed once. V and J are TRBV5-1 and TRBJ1-1, with D perhaps TRBD1 (6 bases). V lost 0 bases, J lost 7 bases, and 13 bases lay in between. This CDR3 is 14 amino acids long. Germline lookup yields CDR1 SGHRS and CDR2 YFSETQ. CDR3 in amino acids: CASSLEARGNEAFF. CDR3 coding DNA: TGCGCCAGCAGCTTGGAAGCCAGGGGAAATGAAGCTTTCTTT.

In this sample, this clone turned up a few times. The chain couples TRBV6-6 to TRBJ1-6; 9 bases match TRBD1. CDR1 and CDR2 from the germline V gene are MNHNY and SVGAGI (reference sequence). The CDR3 consists of 13 residues. With 10 bases clipped from V and 10 bases from J, the junction kept 8 bases outside the gene matches. The CDR3: CATNPDRGSPLHF. The DNA for the CDR3 is TGTGCCACCAACCCGGACAGGGGCTCACCCCTCCACTTT.

The V and J genes are TRBV19 and TRBJ1-4; possible D gene TRBD1, 6 bases. This CDR3 has 15 amino acids. Trimming left V 7 bases short and J 4 bases short, with 16 bases between. Germline CDR1 reads LNHDA; CDR2 reads SQIVND (reference sequence). CDR3 sequence (DNA): TGTGCCAGTACGGGCGGAGACAGGCGTAATGAAAAACTGTTTTTT. As protein: CASTGGDRRNEKLFF.

J is TRBJ2-4 and V is TRBV5-5, with no clear D. CDR3 length: 18 residues. In germline, CDR1 is SGHKS, CDR2 YYEKEE (reference sequence). V was clipped by 1 base and J by 0 bases, with 17 bases between them. DNA of the CDR3: TGTGCCAGCAGCTTGACCTCGATGAGGAGTCTAGCCAAAAACATTCAGTACTTC. Amino acid sequence: CASSLTSMRSLAKNIQYF.

The gene calls are TRBV28 and TRBJ2-7, with 8 bases that match TRBD1. The CDR3 length is 11 residues. The V gene's germline CDR1 is MDHEN and CDR2 SYDVKM. With V trimmed by 4 bases and J by 8 bases, 1 base remained unmatched. Here the CDR3 reads CASSSGGQQYF. The CDR3 DNA follows: TGTGCCAGCAGTTCAGGGGGCCAGCAGTACTTC.

This clone was seen only once. The chain carries TRBV14 and TRBJ1-6, with D tentatively TRBD1 (6 bases). In germline, CDR1 is SGHDN, CDR2 FVKESK. This CDR3 has 15 amino acids. V shed 4 bases and J shed 10 bases, with 17 bases lying between them. CDR3 bases: TGTGCCAGCAGCCCAAAGGCGGGTGGGGGCTCACCCCTCCACTTT. This gives the protein CASSPKAGGGSPLHF.

J is TRBJ1-5 and V is TRBV19; D gene ambiguous. This CDR3 contains 13 residues. V lost 4 bases and J lost 5, with 9 bases in between. CDR1 LNHDA and CDR2 SQIVND come from the germline V gene (reference sequence). The DNA of the CDR3 is TGTGCCAGTAGTAAGGCAGCCGATCAGCCCCAGCATTTT. Translating it yields CASSKAADQPQHF.

The V gene is TRBV2, the J gene TRBJ1-5, with D possibly TRBD1 on 5 matching bases. Germline V gene lookup returns CDR1 SNHLY and CDR2 FYNNEI. The CDR3 totals 15 residues. Trimming pared 5 bases from V and 1 base from J, leaving 12 bases between. CDR3 sequence (DNA): TGTGCCAGCAGTACGGGCAGGGCAAGCAATCAGCCCCAGCATTTT. This encodes CASSTGRASNQPQHF.

The chain is built from TRBV24-1 and TRBJ2-5, with D tentatively TRBD2 (6 bases). This CDR3 has 13 residues. Trimming stripped 5 bases from V and 1 base from J, with 7 bases between. Germline V gene lookup returns CDR1 KGHDR and CDR2 SFDVKD. The CDR3 DNA follows: TGTGCCACCAGTGGGACTATCCAAGAGACCCAGTACTTC. Amino acids: CATSGTIQETQYF.

This chain uses TRBV6-5 with TRBJ2-4; unclear D gene. V lost 8 bases to trimming and J lost 6 bases, with 14 bases between them. The CDR3 covers 13 residues. CDR1 is MNHEY and CDR2 is SVGAGI in the germline V gene. The CDR3 sequence: CASRGYSPNIQYF. The DNA for the CDR3 is TGTGCCAGCCGAGGCTACAGCCCAAACATTCAGTACTTC.

The chain has TRBV11-2 and TRBJ2-7; 9 bases are shared with TRBD2. In germline, CDR1 is SGHAT, CDR2 FQNNGV. This CDR3 has 14 residues. Germline trimming cut 5 bases from V and 0 bases from J; bases unmatched to any gene: 2. The CDR3 DNA follows: TGTGCCAGCAGCAGGGGACTAGCCTCCTACGAGCAGTACTTC. Protein: CASSRGLASYEQYF. Full variable domain (outside the CDR3, taken from reference TRBV11-2 and TRBJ2-7): EAGVAQSPRYKIIEKRQSVAFWCNPISGHATLYWYQQILGQGPKLLIQFQNNGVVDDSQLPKDRFSAERLKGVDSTLKIQPAKLEDSAVYLCASSRGLASYEQYFGPGTRLTVT.

CDR3 DNA sequence: TGTGCCAGCAGTATGAGCATTAAATCTGAGCAGTTCTTC. Protein: CASSMSIKSEQFF. This chain links TRBV6-2 or TRBV6-3 with TRBJ2-1; D gene uncertain. The V gene lost 5 bases and the J gene lost 9 bases, with 14 bases spanning the gap. This CDR3 is 13 amino acids long. The germline CDR1 and CDR2 sequences are MNHEY and SVGEGT.

This rearrangement joins TRBV7-2 to TRBJ1-2; TRBD1 might be the D (6 bases). The CDR3 length is 14 residues. Trimming took off 5 bases at V and 7 bases at J, with 17 bases between the two ends. Germline V gives CDR1 SGHTA, CDR2 FQGNSA. The CDR3 nucleotides are TGTGCCAGCAGCATAATAGGACAGAGACGTGGCTACACCTTC. This translates into CASSIIGQRRGYTF.

V is TRBV7-6 and J is TRBJ2-7, with D perhaps matching TRBD1 (5 bases). CDR3 size: 14 residues. The germline CDR1 and CDR2 sequences are SGHVS and FNYEAQ. V gave up 3 bases and J gave up 0 bases, with 9 bases separating them. The chain's CDR3 is CASSFDSSSYEQYF. As DNA, the CDR3 is TGTGCCAGCAGCTTTGACAGTTCCTCCTACGAGCAGTACTTC.

V usage is TRBV18 and J usage is TRBJ2-5; TRBD1 agrees at 7 bases. V lost 0 bases to trimming and J lost 6 bases; unmatched junction nucleotides: 7. CDR3 size: 15 residues. Germline CDR1 and CDR2: KGHSH and LQKENI. The CDR3 DNA sequence: TGTGCCAGCTCACCACCCGTGTCGGGACAGCAGACCCAGTACTTC. This sequence encodes CASSPPVSGQQTQYF.